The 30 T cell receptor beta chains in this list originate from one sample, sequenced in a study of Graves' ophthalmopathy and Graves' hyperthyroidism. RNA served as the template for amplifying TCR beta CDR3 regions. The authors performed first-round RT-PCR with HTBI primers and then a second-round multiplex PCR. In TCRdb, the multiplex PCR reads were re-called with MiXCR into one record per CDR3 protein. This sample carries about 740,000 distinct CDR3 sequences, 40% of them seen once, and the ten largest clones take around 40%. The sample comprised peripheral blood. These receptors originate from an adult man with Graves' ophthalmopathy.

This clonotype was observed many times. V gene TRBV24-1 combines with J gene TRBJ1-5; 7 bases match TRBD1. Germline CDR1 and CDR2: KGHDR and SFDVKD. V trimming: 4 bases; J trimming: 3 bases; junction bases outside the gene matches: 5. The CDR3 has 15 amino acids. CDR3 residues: CATSDATGTNQPQHF. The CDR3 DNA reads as TGTGCCACCAGTGACGCGACAGGGACCAATCAGCCCCAGCATTTT.

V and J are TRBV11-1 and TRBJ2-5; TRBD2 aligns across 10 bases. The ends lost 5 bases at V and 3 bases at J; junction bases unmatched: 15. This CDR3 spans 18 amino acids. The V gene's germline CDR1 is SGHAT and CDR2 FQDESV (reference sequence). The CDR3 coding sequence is TGTGCCAGCAGCAGACCCCCTCGGGCTAGCGGGGGAAAAGAGACCCAGTACTTC. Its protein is CASSRPPRASGGKETQYF.

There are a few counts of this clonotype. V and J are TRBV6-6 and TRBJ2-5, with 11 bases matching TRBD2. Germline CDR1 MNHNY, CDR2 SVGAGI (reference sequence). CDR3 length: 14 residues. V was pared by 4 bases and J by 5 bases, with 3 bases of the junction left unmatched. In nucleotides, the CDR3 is TGTGCCAGCAGTTCACTAGCGGGGGATGAGACCCAGTACTTC. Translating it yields CASSSLAGDETQYF.

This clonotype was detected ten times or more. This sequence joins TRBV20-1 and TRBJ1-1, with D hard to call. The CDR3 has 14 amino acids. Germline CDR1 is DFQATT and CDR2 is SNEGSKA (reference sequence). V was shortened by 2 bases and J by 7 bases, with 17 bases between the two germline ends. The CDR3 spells CSARNIGRGNEAFF. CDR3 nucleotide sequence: TGCAGTGCTAGAAACATAGGCCGAGGCAATGAAGCTTTCTTT.

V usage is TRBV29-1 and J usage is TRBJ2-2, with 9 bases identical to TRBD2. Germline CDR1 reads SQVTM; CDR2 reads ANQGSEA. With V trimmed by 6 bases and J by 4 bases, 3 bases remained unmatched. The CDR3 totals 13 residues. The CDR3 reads CSVREGSTGELFF. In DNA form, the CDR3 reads TGCAGCGTGCGGGAGGGATCCACCGGGGAGCTGTTTTTT.

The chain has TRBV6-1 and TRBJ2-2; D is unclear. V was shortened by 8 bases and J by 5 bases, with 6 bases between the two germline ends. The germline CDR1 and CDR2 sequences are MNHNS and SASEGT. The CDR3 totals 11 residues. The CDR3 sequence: CASDATGELFF. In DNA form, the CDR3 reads TGTGCCAGCGACGCAACCGGGGAGCTGTTTTTT.

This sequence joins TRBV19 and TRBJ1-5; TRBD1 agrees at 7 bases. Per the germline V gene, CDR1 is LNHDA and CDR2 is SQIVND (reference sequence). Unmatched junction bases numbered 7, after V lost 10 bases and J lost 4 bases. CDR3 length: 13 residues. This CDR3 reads CATRDSQNQPQHF. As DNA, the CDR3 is TGTGCCACCCGGGACAGCCAAAATCAGCCCCAGCATTTT.

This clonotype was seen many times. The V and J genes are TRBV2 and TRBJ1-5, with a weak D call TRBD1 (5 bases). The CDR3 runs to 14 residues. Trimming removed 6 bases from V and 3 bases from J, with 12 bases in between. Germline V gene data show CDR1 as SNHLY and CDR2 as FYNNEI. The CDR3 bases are TGTGCCAGCAGATTGACAGAGATCAATCAGCCCCAGCATTTT. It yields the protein CASRLTEINQPQHF.

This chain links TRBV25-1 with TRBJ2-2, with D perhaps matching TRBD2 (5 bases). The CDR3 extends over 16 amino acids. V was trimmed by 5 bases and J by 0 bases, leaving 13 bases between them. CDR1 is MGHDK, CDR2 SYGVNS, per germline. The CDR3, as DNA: TGTGCCAGCAGTTTGAGAGGGAAGACGAACACCGGGGAGCTGTTTTTT. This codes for CASSLRGKTNTGELFF.

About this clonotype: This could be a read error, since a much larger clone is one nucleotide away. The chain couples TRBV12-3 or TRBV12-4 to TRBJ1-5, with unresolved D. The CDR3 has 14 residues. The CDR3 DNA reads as TGTGCCAGCAGAGAGGGAGTGGGCAATCAGCCCCGGCATTTT. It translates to CASREGVGNQPRHF.

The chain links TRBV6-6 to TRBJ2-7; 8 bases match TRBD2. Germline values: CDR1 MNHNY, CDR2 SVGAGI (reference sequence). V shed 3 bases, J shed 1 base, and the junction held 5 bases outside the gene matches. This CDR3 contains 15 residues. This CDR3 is CASSYIGRESYEQYF. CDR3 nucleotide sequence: TGTGCCAGCAGTTATATCGGGAGGGAGTCCTACGAGCAGTACTTC.

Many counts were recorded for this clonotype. The DNA of the CDR3 is TGTGCCAGCAGTGAACAGGTGAATCAGCCCCAGCATTTT. This translates into CASSEQVNQPQHF. The rearrangement links TRBV2 to TRBJ1-5; no clear D. The ends were cut back, 2 bases at V and 4 bases at J, with 6 bases in the middle. Looked up from germline, CDR1 is SNHLY and CDR2 is FYNNEI. The CDR3 is 13 amino acids.

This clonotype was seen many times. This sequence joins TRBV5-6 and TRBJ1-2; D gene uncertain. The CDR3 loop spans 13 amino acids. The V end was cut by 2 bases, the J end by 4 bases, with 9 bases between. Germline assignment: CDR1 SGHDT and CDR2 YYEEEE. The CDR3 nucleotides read TGTGCCAGCAGCTTACGGGGTATCTATGGCTACACCTTC. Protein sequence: CASSLRGIYGYTF.

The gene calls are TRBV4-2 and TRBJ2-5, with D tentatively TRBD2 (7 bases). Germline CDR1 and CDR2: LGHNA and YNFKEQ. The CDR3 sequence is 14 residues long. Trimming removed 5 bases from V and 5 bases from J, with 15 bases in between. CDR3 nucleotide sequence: TGTGCCAGCAGCGCCTATTCGGGGGGCGAGACCCAGTACTTC. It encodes CASSAYSGGETQYF.

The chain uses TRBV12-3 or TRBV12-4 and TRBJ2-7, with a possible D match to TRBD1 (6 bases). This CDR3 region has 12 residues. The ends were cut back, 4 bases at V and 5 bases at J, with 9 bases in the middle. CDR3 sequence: CASSSNRDEQYF. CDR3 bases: TGTGCCAGCAGTTCTAACAGGGACGAGCAGTACTTC.

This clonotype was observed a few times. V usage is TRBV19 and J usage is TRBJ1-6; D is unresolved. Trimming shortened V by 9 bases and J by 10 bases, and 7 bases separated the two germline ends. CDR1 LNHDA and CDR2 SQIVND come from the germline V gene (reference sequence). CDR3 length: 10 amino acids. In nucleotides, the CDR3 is TGTGCCAGAGTGGGATCACCCCTCCACTTT. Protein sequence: CARVGSPLHF.

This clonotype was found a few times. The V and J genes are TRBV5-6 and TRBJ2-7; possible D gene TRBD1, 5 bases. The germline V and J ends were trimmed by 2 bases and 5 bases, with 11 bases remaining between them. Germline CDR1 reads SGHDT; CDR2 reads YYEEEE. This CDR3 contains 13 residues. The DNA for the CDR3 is TGTGCCAGCAGCTTTTTTTCAGGGAACGAGCAGTACTTC. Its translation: CASSFFSGNEQYF.

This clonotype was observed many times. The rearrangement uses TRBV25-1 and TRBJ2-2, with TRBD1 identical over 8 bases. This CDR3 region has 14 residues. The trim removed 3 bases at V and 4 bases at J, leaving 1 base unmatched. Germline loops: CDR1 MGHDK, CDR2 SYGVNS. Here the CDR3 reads CASSDDRGTGELFF. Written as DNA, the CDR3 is TGTGCCAGCAGTGATGACAGGGGCACCGGGGAGCTGTTTTTT.

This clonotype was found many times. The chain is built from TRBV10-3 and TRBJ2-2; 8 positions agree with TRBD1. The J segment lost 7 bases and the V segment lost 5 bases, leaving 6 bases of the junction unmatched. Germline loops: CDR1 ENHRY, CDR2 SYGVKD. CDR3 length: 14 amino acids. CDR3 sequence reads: CAISKTGDGGELFF. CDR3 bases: TGTGCCATCAGTAAGACAGGGGACGGCGGGGAGCTGTTTTTT.

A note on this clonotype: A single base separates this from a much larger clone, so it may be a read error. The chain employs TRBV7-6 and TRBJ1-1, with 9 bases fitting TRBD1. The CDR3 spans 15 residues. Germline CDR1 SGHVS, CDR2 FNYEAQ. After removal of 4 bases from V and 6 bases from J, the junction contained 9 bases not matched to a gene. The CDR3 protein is CASSSGDRVVAEAFF. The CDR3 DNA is TGTGCCAGCAGCTCCGGGGACAGGGTGGTCGCTGAAGCTTTCTTT.

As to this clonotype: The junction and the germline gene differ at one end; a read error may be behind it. CDR3 sequence reads: CTSSIPRERGNQPQHF. Here the CDR3 DNA reads TGTACCAGTAGTATTCCTAGGGAGCGCGGCAATCAGCCCCAGCATTTT. The chain combines TRBV19 with TRBJ1-5; D is uncertain. The CDR3 is made up of 16 amino acids. Germline lookup yields CDR1 LNHDA and CDR2 SQIVND (reference sequence).

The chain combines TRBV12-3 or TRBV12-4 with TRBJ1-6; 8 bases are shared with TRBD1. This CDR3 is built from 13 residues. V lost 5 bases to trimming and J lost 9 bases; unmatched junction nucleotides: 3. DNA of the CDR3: TGTGCCAGCAGTATTGGACAGGGTTCACCCCTCCACTTT. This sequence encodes CASSIGQGSPLHF.

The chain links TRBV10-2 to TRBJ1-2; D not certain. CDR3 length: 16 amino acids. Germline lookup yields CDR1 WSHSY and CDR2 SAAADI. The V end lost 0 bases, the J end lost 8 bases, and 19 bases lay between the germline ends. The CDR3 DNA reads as TGCGCCAGCAGTGAGTCAAGACACCCTGATCCGGAAGGCTACACCTTC. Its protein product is CASSESRHPDPEGYTF.

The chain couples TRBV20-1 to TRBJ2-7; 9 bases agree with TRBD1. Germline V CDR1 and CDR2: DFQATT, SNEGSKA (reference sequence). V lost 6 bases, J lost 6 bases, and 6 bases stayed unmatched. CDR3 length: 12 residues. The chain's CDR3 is CSARTGAAEQYF. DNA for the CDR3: TGCAGTGCGCGGACAGGGGCGGCCGAGCAGTACTTC.

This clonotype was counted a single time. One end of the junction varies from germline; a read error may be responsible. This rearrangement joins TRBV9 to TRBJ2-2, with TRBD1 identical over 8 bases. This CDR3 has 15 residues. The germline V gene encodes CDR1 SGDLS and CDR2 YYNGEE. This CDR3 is CASSVGGQVTRELFF. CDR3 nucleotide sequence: TGTGCCAGCAGCGTAGGGGGACAGGTCACCCGGGAGCTGTTTTTT.

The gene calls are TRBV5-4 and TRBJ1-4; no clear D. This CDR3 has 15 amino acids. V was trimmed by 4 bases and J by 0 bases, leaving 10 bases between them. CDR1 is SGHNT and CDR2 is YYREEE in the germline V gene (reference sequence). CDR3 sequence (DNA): TGTGCCAGCAGCACCCGGTCTGCAACTAATGAAAAACTGTTTTTT. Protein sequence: CASSTRSATNEKLFF.

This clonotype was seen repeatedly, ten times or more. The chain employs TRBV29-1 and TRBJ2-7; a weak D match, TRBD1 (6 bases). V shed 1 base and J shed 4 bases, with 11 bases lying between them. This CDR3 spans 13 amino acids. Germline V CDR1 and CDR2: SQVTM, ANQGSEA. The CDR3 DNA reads TGCAGCGTTGAAGGAGGACAGCTATACGAGCAGTACTTC. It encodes CSVEGGQLYEQYF.

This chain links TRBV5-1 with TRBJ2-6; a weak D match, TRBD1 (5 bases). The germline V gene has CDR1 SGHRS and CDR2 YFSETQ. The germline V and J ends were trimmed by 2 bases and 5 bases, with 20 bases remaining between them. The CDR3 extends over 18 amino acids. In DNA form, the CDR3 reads TGCGCCAGCAGCTTCATCACAGGTCCACCTGTGAGGGCCAACGTCCTGACTTTC. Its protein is CASSFITGPPVRANVLTF.

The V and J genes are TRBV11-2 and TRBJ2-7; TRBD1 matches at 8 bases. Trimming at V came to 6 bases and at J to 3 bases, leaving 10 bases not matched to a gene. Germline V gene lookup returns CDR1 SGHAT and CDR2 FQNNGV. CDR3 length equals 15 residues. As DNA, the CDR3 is TGTGCCAGCAGATTCCGTCGGACAGGGCACTACGAGCAGTACTTC. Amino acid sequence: CASRFRRTGHYEQYF.

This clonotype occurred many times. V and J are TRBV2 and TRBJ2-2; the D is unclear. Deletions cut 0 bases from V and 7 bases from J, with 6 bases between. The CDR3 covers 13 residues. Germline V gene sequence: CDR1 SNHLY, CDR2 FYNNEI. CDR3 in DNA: TGTGCCAGCAGTGAAGCGCGTGGCGGGGAGCTGTTTTTT. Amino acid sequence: CASSEARGGELFF.